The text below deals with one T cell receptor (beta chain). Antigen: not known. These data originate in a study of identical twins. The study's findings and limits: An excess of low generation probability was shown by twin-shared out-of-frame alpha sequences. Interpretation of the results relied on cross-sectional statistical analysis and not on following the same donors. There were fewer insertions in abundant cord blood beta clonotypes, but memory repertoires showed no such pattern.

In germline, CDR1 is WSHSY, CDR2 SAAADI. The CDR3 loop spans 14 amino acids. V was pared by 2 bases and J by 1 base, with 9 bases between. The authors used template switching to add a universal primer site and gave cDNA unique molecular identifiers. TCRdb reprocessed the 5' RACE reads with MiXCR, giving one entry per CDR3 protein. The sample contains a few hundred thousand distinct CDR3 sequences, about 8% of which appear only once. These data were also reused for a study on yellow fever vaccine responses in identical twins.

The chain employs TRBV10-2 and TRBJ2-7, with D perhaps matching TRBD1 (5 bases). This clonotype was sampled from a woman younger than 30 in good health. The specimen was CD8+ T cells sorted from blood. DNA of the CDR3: TGCGCCAGCAGTGAGGGGGCCCCATCCTACGAGCAGTACTTC. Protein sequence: CASSEGAPSYEQYF.